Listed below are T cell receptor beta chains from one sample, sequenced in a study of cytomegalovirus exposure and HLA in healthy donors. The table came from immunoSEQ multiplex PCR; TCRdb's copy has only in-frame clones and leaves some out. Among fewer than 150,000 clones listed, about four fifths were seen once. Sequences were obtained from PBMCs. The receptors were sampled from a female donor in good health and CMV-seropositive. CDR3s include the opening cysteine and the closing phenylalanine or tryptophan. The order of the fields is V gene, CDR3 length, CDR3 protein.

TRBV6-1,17,CASSERAGGFRTDTQYF
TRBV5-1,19,CASSWTGTGARQRDYEQYF
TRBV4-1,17,CASSRGEFSSGANVLTF
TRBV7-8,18,CASSLFGQGFYSNQPQHF
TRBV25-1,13,CASKLQGAGEAFF
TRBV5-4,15,CASSLISGSYNEQFF
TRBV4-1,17,CASSQATSGTRYNEQFF
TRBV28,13,CASSSPGAYGYTF
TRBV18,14,CASSPLRGAVEQYF
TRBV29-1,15,CSVEGQAGKNYGYTF
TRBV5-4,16,CASSSKRGAYQETQYF
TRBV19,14,CASSISPRIGELFF
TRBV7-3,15,CASSLGVDYQETQYF
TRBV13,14,CASSLAGLNTEAFF
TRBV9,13,CASSASGGAEQYF
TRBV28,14,CASRRQGRYQPQHF
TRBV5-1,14,CASSERRGSEKLFF
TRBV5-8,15,CASSTAGGGGYGYTF
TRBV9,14,CASSVARGNYGYTF
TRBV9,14,CASSEGQYNSPLHF
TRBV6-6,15,CASNAQGSSGNTIYF
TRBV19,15,CASGKRGISNQPQHF
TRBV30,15,CAWSAYRGGVTEAFF
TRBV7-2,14,CASSLYRDNYGYTF
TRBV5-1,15,CASRGQGSSGNTIYF
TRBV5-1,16,CASSPTLAGFTDTQYF
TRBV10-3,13,CAISESGQLEAFF
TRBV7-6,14,CASSPSSTQETQYF
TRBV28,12,CATASFLYEQYF
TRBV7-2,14,CASSPQRSTGELFF
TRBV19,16,CASSFRDRGTDQPQHF
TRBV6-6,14,CASSYSSSGNTIYF
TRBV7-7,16,CASSSRDRGPKVEQYF
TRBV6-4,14,CASSLAGGLDTQYF
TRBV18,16,CASSGGGGNSNQPQHF
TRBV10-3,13,CAISLGGGTEAFF
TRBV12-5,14,CASGLTPGTDTQYF
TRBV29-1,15,CSVWDRDQNTGELFF
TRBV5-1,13,CASSPGGPDTQYF
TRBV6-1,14,CASTPQGTNTEAFF
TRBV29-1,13,CSATRTGAEGYTF
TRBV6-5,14,CASSPRAMNTEAFF
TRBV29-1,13,CSVATASTGELFF
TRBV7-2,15,CASSLSGGAPGELFF
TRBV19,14,CASSIAGYGNTIYF
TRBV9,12,CASSPQGGELFF
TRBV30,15,CAWCPGTGVNTEAFF
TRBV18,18,CASSPFFGQATGAYGYTF
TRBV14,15,CASSQERGGNEKLFF
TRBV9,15,CASSVEGGSSYEQYF
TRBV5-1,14,CASSPGTGNQPQHF
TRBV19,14,CASSPDWGIKGYTF
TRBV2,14,CASSAGGVKQPQHF
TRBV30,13,CAWSVQGDTEAFF
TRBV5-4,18,CASSFSGGLAGGSYEQYF
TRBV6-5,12,CASAPRDTEAFF
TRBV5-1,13,CASSHPQGGEQFF
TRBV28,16,CASSVGQAATNEKLFF
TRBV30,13,CAWSVQDGQPQHF
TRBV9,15,CASSVDHGEGEPQHF